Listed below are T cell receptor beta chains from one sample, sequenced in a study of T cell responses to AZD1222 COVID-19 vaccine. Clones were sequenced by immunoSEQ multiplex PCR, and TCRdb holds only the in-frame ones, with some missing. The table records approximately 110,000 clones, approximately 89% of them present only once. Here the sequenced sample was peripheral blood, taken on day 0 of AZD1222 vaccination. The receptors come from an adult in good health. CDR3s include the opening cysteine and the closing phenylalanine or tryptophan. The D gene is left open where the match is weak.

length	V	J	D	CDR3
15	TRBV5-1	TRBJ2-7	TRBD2	CASSPGGTGMYEQYF
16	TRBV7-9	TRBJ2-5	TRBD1	CASSFIMTGGRETQYF
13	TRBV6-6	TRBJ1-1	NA	CASSLDRYYEAFF
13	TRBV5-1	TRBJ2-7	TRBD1	CASSLDRGNEQYF
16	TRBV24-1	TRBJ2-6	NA	CATSEKQLSGANVLTF
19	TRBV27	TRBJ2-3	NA	CASSLLGPSGGPHTDTQYF
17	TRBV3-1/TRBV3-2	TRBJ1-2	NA	CASSQLPGPRLDYGYTF
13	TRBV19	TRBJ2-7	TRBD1	CASSKGQLYEQYF
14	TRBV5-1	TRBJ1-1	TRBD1	CASSWEVGRGLAFF
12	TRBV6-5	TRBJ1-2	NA	CASSPHPKGYTF
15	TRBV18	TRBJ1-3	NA	CASSPRMVAGNTIYF
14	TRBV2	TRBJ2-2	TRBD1	CASSIQGHTGELFF
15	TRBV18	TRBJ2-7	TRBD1	CASSPAGTGGYEQYF
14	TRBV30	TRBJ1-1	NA	CAWSVGLWGGEAFF
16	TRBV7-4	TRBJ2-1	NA	CASSLRATLMQFGQFF
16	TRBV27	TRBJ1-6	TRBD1	CASSLLPGQGKSPLHF
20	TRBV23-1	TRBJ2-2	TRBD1	CASAPRGLDRGRVGTGELFF
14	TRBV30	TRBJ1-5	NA	CAWSVASSNQPQHF
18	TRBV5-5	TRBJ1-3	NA	CASSAWTSDRGIGNTIYF
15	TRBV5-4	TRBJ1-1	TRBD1	CASSSAKGAQTEAFF
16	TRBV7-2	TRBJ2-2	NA	CASSRGGQSVGGELFF
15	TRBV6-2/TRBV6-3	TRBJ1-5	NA	CASSYNSYSNQPQHF
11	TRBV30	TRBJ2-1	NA	CAWSVHREQFF
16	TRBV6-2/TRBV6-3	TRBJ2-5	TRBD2	CASSSRLAGGGETQYF